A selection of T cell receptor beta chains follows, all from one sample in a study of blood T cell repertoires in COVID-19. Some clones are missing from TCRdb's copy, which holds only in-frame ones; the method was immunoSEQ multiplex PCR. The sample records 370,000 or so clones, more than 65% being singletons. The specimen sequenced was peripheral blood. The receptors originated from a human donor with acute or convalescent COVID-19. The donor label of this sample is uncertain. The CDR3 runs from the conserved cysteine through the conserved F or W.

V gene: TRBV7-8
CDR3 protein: CASKGLAGQTSTDTQYF

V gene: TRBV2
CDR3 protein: CASKRNNEQFF

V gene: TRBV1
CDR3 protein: CTSSPPTSGEYNEQFF

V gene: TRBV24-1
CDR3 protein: CATSDYRVVHQPQHF

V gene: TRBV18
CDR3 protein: CASSPTGRGNSPLHF

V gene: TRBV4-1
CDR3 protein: CASSPPGNTYEQYF

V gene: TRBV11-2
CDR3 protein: CASSFTAGVKKGEQYF

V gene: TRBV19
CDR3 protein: CATKLTQGNTEAFF

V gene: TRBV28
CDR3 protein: CASSTRDRRTYEQYF

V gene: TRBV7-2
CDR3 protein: CASSLNRNKETQYF

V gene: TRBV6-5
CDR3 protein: CASTSHNRGGEEQYF

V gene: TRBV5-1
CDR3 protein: CASSLQGRSEEKLFF

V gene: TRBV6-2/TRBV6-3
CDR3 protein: CASSGGFEGYTF

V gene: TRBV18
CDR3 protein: CASSPSGLRQPQHF

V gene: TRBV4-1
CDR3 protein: CASSQAIGTGDETQYF

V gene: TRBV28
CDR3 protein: CASSLFRQGSRFADTQYF

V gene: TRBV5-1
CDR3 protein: CASSLDRLRNYGYTF

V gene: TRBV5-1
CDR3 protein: CASSLAGLAEETQYF

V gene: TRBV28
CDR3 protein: CASSKSPDRTGRWGEQYF

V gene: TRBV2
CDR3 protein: CASSETGLYGYTF

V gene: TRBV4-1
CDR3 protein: CASSQALAGDYEQFF

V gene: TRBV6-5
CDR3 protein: CASSSLRGGQYF

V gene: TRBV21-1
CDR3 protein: CASKEGRAQETQYF

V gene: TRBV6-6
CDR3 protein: CASSYTGNREKLFF

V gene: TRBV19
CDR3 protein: CASSILGTYYYGYTF

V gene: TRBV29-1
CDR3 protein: CSVESGASSYNEQFF

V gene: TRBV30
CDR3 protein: CAWSTGRWEQFF

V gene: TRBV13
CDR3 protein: CASSFGYGGGGPRSMNTEAFF

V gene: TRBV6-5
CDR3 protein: CASNLDTRYGYTF

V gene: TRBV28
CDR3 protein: CASSFGLAGVETQYF

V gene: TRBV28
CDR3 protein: CASSLTGGDSAFF

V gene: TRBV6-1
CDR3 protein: CASSERPLNEQYF

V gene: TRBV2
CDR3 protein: CASTIPSSGNTIYF

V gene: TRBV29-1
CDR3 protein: CSVEDRSSGRNNEQFF

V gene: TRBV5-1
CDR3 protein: CASSFAGGGSEKLFF

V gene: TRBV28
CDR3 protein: CASSLIGGDSNAYEQYF

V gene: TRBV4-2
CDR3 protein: CASRPEVETQYF

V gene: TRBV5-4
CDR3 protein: CASSVKTGIYEQYF

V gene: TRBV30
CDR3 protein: CAWSVLIGIGVFF

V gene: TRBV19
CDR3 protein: CASITWGGGTEAFF

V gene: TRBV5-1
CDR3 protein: CASSLLAGAFTDTQYF

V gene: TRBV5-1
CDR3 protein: CASAPGGSTDTQYF

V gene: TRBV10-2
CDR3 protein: CASSEGPKTSYEQYF

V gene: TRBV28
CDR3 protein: CASSPWTSGDAGYEQYF

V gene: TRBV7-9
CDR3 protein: CASSADRLYEQYF

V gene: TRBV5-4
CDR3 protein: CASSLDRGTGREQFF

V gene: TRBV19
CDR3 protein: CASSMRRHLWNEQFF

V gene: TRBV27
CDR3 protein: CASSLNSRTEAFF